The 26 T cell receptor beta chains in this list originate from one sample, sequenced in a study of human versus mouse CDR3 diversity and MHC coevolution. Sequenced by immunoSEQ multiplex PCR; TCRdb stores in-frame clones only, minus some. The sample lists 80,000 or so clones, roughly 93% occurring once. The sample consisted of naive CD4+ T cells from blood. The subset was: CD45RO-negative CD62L-positive naive CD4 T cells. The source of these receptors is a person aged 25-75 years in good health.

The J gene is TRBJ1-2, the V gene TRBV7-8; 7 positions agree with TRBD1. The germline V gene encodes CDR1 SGHVS and CDR2 FQNEAQ. The CDR3 has 13 residues. The ends lost 6 bases at V and 7 bases at J; junction bases unmatched: 8. CDR3 in amino acids: CASRPTGAAGYTF. In DNA form, the CDR3 reads TGTGCCAGCAGACCTACAGGGGCTGCTGGCTACACCTTC.

The gene calls are TRBV5-4 and TRBJ1-1; 7 bases line up with TRBD1. Germline values: CDR1 SGHNT, CDR2 YYREEE (reference sequence). This CDR3 has 14 amino acids. The CDR3: CAHHKTGMNTEAFF. CDR3 bases: TGTGCTCACCACAAGACAGGGATGAACACTGAAGCTTTCTTT.

This clone was recorded once. The chain employs TRBV18 and TRBJ1-4, with D hard to call. There are 13 residues in the CDR3. V was pared by 4 bases and J by 5 bases, with 8 bases between. Germline CDR1 KGHSH, CDR2 LQKENI. DNA for the CDR3: TGTGCCAGCTCACGCGCCTCGAATGAAAAACTGTTTTTT. It codes for CASSRASNEKLFF.

CDR3 DNA sequence: TGTGCCAGCTCACCACCGGCGATCCGGGGCGAGCAGTACTTC. The encoded protein is CASSPPAIRGEQYF. The rearrangement links TRBV18 to TRBJ2-7; TRBD2 is a possible D gene (5 bases). The CDR3 loop spans 14 amino acids. The germline V and J ends were trimmed by 0 bases and 6 bases, with 12 bases remaining between them. CDR1 KGHSH and CDR2 LQKENI come from the germline V gene.

The gene calls are TRBV27 and TRBJ2-2; the match to TRBD1 covers 8 bases. Looked up from germline, CDR1 is MNHEY and CDR2 is SMNVEV (reference sequence). The CDR3 spans 17 residues. The trim removed 5 bases at V and 1 base at J, leaving 9 bases unmatched. The CDR3 region is CASSRTGQGLNTGELFF. The CDR3 DNA reads as TGTGCCAGCAGTCGAACCGGACAGGGTTTGAACACCGGGGAGCTGTTTTTT.

CDR3 region: CASSSGTDPRVGLAKNIQYF. CDR3 nucleotide sequence: TGTGCCAGCAGCTCCGGGACAGACCCAAGGGTCGGGCTAGCCAAAAACATTCAGTACTTC. This chain connects TRBV9 to TRBJ2-4; TRBD1 agrees at 7 bases. This CDR3 region has 20 residues. Germline V gene lookup returns CDR1 SGDLS and CDR2 YYNGEE. Trimming cost V 4 bases and J 0 bases; bases outside gene matches: 19.

The V gene is TRBV11-2, the J gene TRBJ2-3; D might be TRBD1 (6 bases). Germline V gene sequence: CDR1 SGHAT, CDR2 FQNNGV. The CDR3 has 14 amino acids. V lost 5 bases to trimming and J lost 6 bases, with 15 bases between them. In DNA form, the CDR3 reads TGTGCCAGCAGCCCCGGACAGTTTCAGGATACGCAGTATTTT. Amino acids: CASSPGQFQDTQYF.

This chain joins TRBV5-4 and TRBJ1-4; tentatively, D is TRBD1 (6 bases). V was cut by 4 bases and J by 2 bases, with 12 bases left in between. Germline V gene sequence: CDR1 SGHNT, CDR2 YYREEE (reference sequence). The CDR3 is 15 amino acids. CDR3 protein: CASSPGGATNEKLFF. CDR3 DNA sequence: TGTGCCAGCAGCCCCGGGGGGGCGACTAATGAAAAACTGTTTTTT.

The chain links TRBV2 to TRBJ2-1, with D maybe TRBD2 (6 bases). V lost 1 base and J 7 bases, leaving 14 bases between the germline ends. This CDR3 has 15 residues. In germline, CDR1 is SNHLY, CDR2 FYNNEI. The chain's CDR3 is CASSEVLAKVNEQFF. Written as DNA, the CDR3 is TGTGCCAGCAGTGAAGTCCTAGCGAAGGTGAATGAGCAGTTCTTC.

The J gene is TRBJ2-5, the V gene TRBV7-8; 12 nucleotides match TRBD2. With the DNA end fitting TRBJ2-7 better, the J assignment may be wrong. Germline CDR1 is SGHVS and CDR2 is FQNEAQ. The CDR3 extends over 15 amino acids. CDR3 nucleotide sequence: TGTGCCAGCAGCTCCTGGACTAGCGGGATCTACGAGCAGTACTTC. It encodes CASSSWTSGIYEQYF.

The chain recombines TRBV5-1 with TRBJ1-1; 7 nucleotides agree with TRBD1. Trimming cost V 4 bases and J 7 bases; bases outside gene matches: 7. The germline CDR1 and CDR2 sequences are SGHRS and YFSETQ. The CDR3 is made up of 13 amino acids. DNA for the CDR3: TGCGCCAGCAGCGTGGGACAGACCGATGAAGCTTTCTTT. Translated, it gives CASSVGQTDEAFF.

This chain links TRBV6-5 with TRBJ2-3; 9 nucleotides align to TRBD2. The CDR3 loop spans 15 amino acids. V trimming: 7 bases; J trimming: 4 bases; junction bases outside the gene matches: 9. Germline values: CDR1 MNHEY, CDR2 SVGAGI. CDR3 nucleotides: TGTGCCAGCACCTCGAGGCGGGAGGGCTCAGATACGCAGTATTTT. Its translation is CASTSRREGSDTQYF.

The rearrangement joins TRBV11-3 to TRBJ2-7; TRBD2 matches at 8 bases. The CDR3 is 14 amino acids. The V segment lost 5 bases and the J segment 6 bases; nucleotides outside the gene matches: 9. CDR1 SGHNT and CDR2 YENEEA come from the germline V gene. As DNA, the CDR3 is TGTGCCAGCAGCCCTCAACCGACTAGCGCCGAGCAGTACTTC. This encodes CASSPQPTSAEQYF.

This clone showed up just once. This sequence joins TRBV7-2 and TRBJ1-2; 7 bases align to TRBD1. The germline gives CDR1 SGHTA, CDR2 FQGNSA. V lost 5 bases to trimming and J lost 6 bases; unmatched junction nucleotides: 6. The CDR3 totals 13 residues. The CDR3, as DNA: TGTGCCAGCAGCCTAAACAGGGGAGATGGCTACACCTTC. This translates into CASSLNRGDGYTF.

The V call is TRBV5-4, the J call TRBJ2-5; maybe TRBD1 (5 bases). Germline values: CDR1 SGHNT, CDR2 YYREEE (reference sequence). Between the trimmed V and J ends, which lost 1 base and 4 bases, there was a span of 14 bases. The CDR3 loop spans 15 amino acids. CDR3 in DNA: TGTGCCAGCAGCTTGCCAGGGCTTGGGTCAGAGACCCAGTACTTC. This translates into CASSLPGLGSETQYF.

This rearrangement joins TRBV6-5 to TRBJ2-7; D possibly corresponds to TRBD1 (5 bases). Germline loops: CDR1 MNHEY, CDR2 SVGAGI. The V end was cut by 0 bases, the J end by 3 bases, with 9 bases between. The CDR3 consists of 14 residues. As DNA, the CDR3 is TGTGCCAGCAGTTACTCGACCAGGGACTACGAGCAGTACTTC. Translating gives CASSYSTRDYEQYF.

V usage is TRBV5-4 and J usage is TRBJ1-5; possible D gene TRBD1, 6 bases. Germline V gives CDR1 SGHNT, CDR2 YYREEE (reference sequence). There are 15 residues in the CDR3. Trimming took 3 bases from V and 2 from J, leaving 12 bases between them. CDR3: CASSWVQGCNQPQHF. CDR3 coding DNA: TGTGCCAGCAGCTGGGTTCAGGGGTGCAATCAGCCCCAGCATTTT.

This clone was found a few times. This chain connects TRBV25-1 to TRBJ1-3, with D unclear. The CDR3 consists of 16 residues. With 5 bases removed from V and 3 bases from J, the gap between germline ends came to 17 bases. CDR1 and CDR2 (germline): MGHDK, SYGVNS. The CDR3 reads CASSRFREAGGNTIYF. The CDR3 coding sequence is TGTGCCAGCAGTCGTTTCCGGGAGGCGGGTGGAAACACCATATATTTT.

This rearrangement joins TRBV6-5 to TRBJ2-7; 8 positions match TRBD2. The CDR3 extends over 15 amino acids. V shed 6 bases and J 5 bases; nucleotides not matched to a gene: 12. From germline, CDR1 is MNHEY and CDR2 SVGAGI. The CDR3 DNA reads as TGTGCCAGCAGCCCTCCGGGGGGGATTAGGGACGAGCAGTACTTC. This sequence encodes CASSPPGGIRDEQYF.

The chain joins TRBV18 to TRBJ2-3; 10 nucleotides align to TRBD2. The CDR3 loop spans 14 amino acids. Unmatched junction bases numbered 4, after V lost 8 bases and J lost 2 bases. Germline V gene sequence: CDR1 KGHSH, CDR2 LQKENI. CDR3 DNA sequence: TGTGCCAGCCTAAGCGGGGGGGCCACAGATACGCAGTATTTT. Translated, it gives CASLSGGATDTQYF.

The V and J genes are TRBV30 and TRBJ1-1, with 7 bases identical to TRBD1. CDR1 is GTSNPN, CDR2 SVGIG, per germline (reference sequence). The V gene end was trimmed by 3 bases and the J gene end by 4 bases; junction bases not matched to a gene: 2. CDR3 size: 12 residues. This chain's CDR3 is CAWSPGGTEAFF. The CDR3 DNA reads as TGTGCCTGGAGCCCAGGGGGCACTGAAGCTTTCTTT.

The chain combines TRBV4-2 with TRBJ2-7, with TRBD2 matching over 9 bases. V dropped 5 bases and J dropped 4; count of bases not matched to a gene: 9. In germline, CDR1 is LGHNA, CDR2 YNFKEQ. CDR3 size: 15 residues. CDR3 protein: CASSGASGTNYEQYF. The CDR3 DNA reads TGTGCCAGCAGCGGTGCTAGCGGGACCAATTACGAGCAGTACTTC.

This chain uses TRBV5-8 with TRBJ1-2; TRBD1 might be the D (5 bases). Germline CDR1 and CDR2: SGHTS and YDEGEE. V was shortened by 1 base and J by 4 bases, with 17 bases between the two germline ends. The CDR3 length is 16 residues. The CDR3, as DNA: TGTGCCAGCAGCTTGATGTGGGGCTCACCGGGCTATGGCTACACCTTC. Translation gives CASSLMWGSPGYGYTF. Combining the CDR3 with reference TRBV5-8 and TRBJ1-2 gives the whole variable domain EAGVTQSPTHLIKTRGQQATLRCSPISGHTSVYWYQQALGLGLQFLLWYDEGEERNRGNFPPRFSGRQFPNYSSELNVNALELEDSALYLCASSLMWGSPGYGYTFGSGTRLTVV.

V usage is TRBV10-3 and J usage is TRBJ2-5, with a tentative D call TRBD1 (6 bases). TRBJ2-7 explains the end of the DNA better; the J call may be wrong. CDR1 and CDR2 (germline): ENHRY, SYGVKD. This CDR3 comprises 15 residues. DNA of the CDR3: TGTGCCTCCACGGACAGTCGCGGTAGGTCCTACGAGCAGTACTTC. Its protein product is CASTDSRGRSYEQYF.

The chain combines TRBV7-3 with TRBJ1-3; weak D call: TRBD1 (6 bases). V was pared by 0 bases and J by 0 bases, with 15 bases between. The CDR3 consists of 18 residues. Germline V gene data show CDR1 as SGHTA and CDR2 as FQGTGA. CDR3 sequence: CASSLTGNDRSSGNTIYF. CDR3 nucleotides: TGTGCCAGCAGCTTAACAGGAAACGACAGGAGCTCTGGAAACACCATATATTTT.

The chain joins TRBV4-3 to TRBJ1-6; D uncertain. This CDR3 comprises 15 residues. Germline CDR1 reads LGHNA; CDR2 reads YSLEER. The germline V and J ends were trimmed by 0 bases and 10 bases, with 13 bases remaining between them. The CDR3: CASSQDNGEGSPLHF. CDR3 sequence (DNA): TGCGCCAGCAGCCAAGATAACGGGGAAGGCTCACCCCTCCACTTT.